This TCR beta chain was documented in a study of T-cell reconstitution after alpha-beta-depleted transplantation in children. Unique molecular identifiers were incorporated when the TCRbeta library was constructed. TCRdb called the PCR reads again in MiXCR, with one record for every CDR3 protein. This table holds 500,000 or so distinct CDR3 sequences, about 30% found once. This clonotype came up a few times. The CDR3 covers 13 residues. Trimming stripped 6 bases from V and 0 bases from J, with 8 bases between. CDR1 is MNHNS and CDR2 is SASEGT in the germline V gene. The chain links TRBV6-1 to TRBJ1-1, with no clear D. The sample was PBMCs from the stem cell graft donor, taken from the stem cell graft. This receptor was taken from a human donor who donated a stem cell graft to a child with aplastic anemia. Here the CDR3 DNA reads TGTGCCAGCAGCTTTCAGGTGAACACTGAAGCTTTCTTT. Translation gives CASSFQVNTEAFF.